Listed below are T cell receptor beta chains from one sample, sequenced in a study of blood T cell repertoires in COVID-19. Measured with immunoSEQ multiplex PCR; TCRdb has only the in-frame clones, and not every one. Of around 160,000 clones in the sample, about 87% were seen once. Sequencing used peripheral blood. Every receptor here comes from a man aged 80 or over with acute or convalescent COVID-19. Both conserved end residues are part of each CDR3. D genes are given only for firm matches. Clone size is shown for a subset of rows, as once, few, many or a class of expanded clone.

D gene,clone size,J gene,V gene,CDR3 protein,CDR3 DNA
TRBD2,-,TRBJ2-3,TRBV27,CASSLSPGGSTDTQYF,TGTGCCAGCAGTTTATCACCGGGAGGAAGCACAGATACGCAGTATTTT
-,-,TRBJ1-1,TRBV6-6,CASSYSRQADTEAFF,TGTGCCAGCAGTTACTCGCGACAGGCCGACACTGAAGCTTTCTTT
TRBD2,-,TRBJ2-1,TRBV7-8,CASSSGLVHFF,TGTGCCAGCAGCTCCGGACTAGTTCATTTCTTC
-,-,TRBJ1-2,TRBV3-1/TRBV3-2,CASSQSGPSGYTF,TGTGCCAGCAGCCAATCAGGGCCGTCTGGCTACACCTTC
-,-,TRBJ2-3,TRBV9,CASSPLWRSGTDTQYF,TGTGCCAGCAGCCCCCTATGGCGGTCTGGCACAGATACGCAGTATTTT
-,-,TRBJ1-2,TRBV28,CASSILDGGNYGYTF,TGTGCCAGCAGTATCCTCGACGGAGGGAACTATGGCTACACCTTC
TRBD2,once,TRBJ2-3,TRBV5-1,CASSGLAGAETQYF,TGCGCCAGCAGTGGGCTAGCGGGGGCCGAAACGCAGTATTTT
-,once,TRBJ1-2,TRBV29-1,CSVGPEGEDGYTF,TGCAGCGTTGGTCCTGAAGGAGAGGATGGCTACACCTTC
-,-,TRBJ1-2,TRBV24-1,CATSQQANYGYTF,TGTGCCACCAGTCAGCAGGCTAACTATGGCTACACCTTC
TRBD1,-,TRBJ2-3,TRBV24-1,CATTGQGTDTQYF,TGTGCCACCACGGGACAGGGAACAGATACGCAGTATTTT
TRBD2,-,TRBJ2-5,TRBV7-9,CASSLAPSGGETQYF,TGTGCCAGCAGCTTAGCTCCTAGCGGGGGAGAGACCCAGTACTTC
-,-,TRBJ2-1,TRBV7-2,CASSSPGLPREFF,TGTGCCAGCAGCTCCCCGGGACTTCCACGGGAGTTCTTC
-,-,TRBJ1-1,TRBV28,CASTLSRPGLDTEAFF,TGTGCCAGCACGTTATCCCGCCCAGGGTTGGACACTGAAGCTTTCTTT
TRBD1,-,TRBJ2-7,TRBV12-3/TRBV12-4,CASSPGTGYEQYF,TGTGCCAGCAGTCCAGGGACAGGGTACGAGCAGTACTTC
-,-,TRBJ1-1,TRBV3-1/TRBV3-2,CASSPWDKNTEAFF,TGTGCCAGCAGCCCGTGGGACAAGAACACTGAAGCTTTCTTT
-,few,TRBJ2-1,TRBV11-2,CASSFEGKGQFF,TGTGCCAGCAGCTTTGAGGGAAAGGGGCAGTTCTTC
TRBD2,-,TRBJ2-2,TRBV3-1/TRBV3-2,CASSHGGLAGNSPGELFF,TGTGCCAGCAGCCATGGGGGACTAGCGGGGAATTCCCCCGGGGAGCTGTTTTTT
-,-,TRBJ1-6,TRBV11-2,CASSLAQGGSPLHF,TGTGCCAGCAGCTTAGCCCAGGGAGGGTCACCCCTCCACTTT
TRBD2,few,TRBJ2-5,TRBV5-6,CASSYGLAGTGETQYF,TGTGCCAGCAGCTACGGACTAGCGGGGACCGGAGAGACCCAGTACTTC
-,once,TRBJ1-2,TRBV6-1,CASSEGGAPGYTF,TGTGCCAGCAGTGAAGGCGGGGCGCCTGGCTACACCTTC
TRBD1,-,TRBJ2-7,TRBV6-5,CASTASTGKYYEQYF,TGTGCCAGCACCGCCTCGACAGGGAAGTACTACGAGCAGTACTTC
TRBD1,-,TRBJ1-2,TRBV24-1,CATSRGPDYGYTF,TGTGCCACAAGCAGGGGGCCGGACTATGGCTACACCTTC
TRBD1,-,TRBJ2-1,TRBV5-6,CASSLAGTGVSNEQFF,TGTGCCAGCAGCTTGGCAGGGACAGGGGTATCAAATGAGCAGTTCTTC
-,-,TRBJ1-2,TRBV3-1/TRBV3-2,CASSRTLQGSYGYTF,TGTGCCAGCAGCCGCACCCTTCAGGGAAGCTATGGCTACACCTTC
TRBD1,-,TRBJ1-2,TRBV19,CASTGTAYGYTF,TGTGCCAGTACCGGGACAGCCTATGGCTACACCTTC
-,-,TRBJ1-4,TRBV5-8,CASDRVAVEGIRATNEKLFF,TGTGCCAGCGATAGGGTGGCCGTGGAGGGGATCCGTGCAACTAATGAAAAACTGTTTTTT
TRBD1,-,TRBJ1-5,TRBV6-1,CASSEFRGSNQPQHF,TGTGCCAGCAGTGAGTTCAGGGGGAGTAATCAGCCCCAGCATTTT
-,-,TRBJ1-6,TRBV5-8,CASSRTNLNYNSPLHF,TGTGCCAGCAGCCGGACAAACCTAAATTATAATTCACCCCTCCACTTT
-,-,TRBJ1-1,TRBV30,CAWSTGPNTEAFF,TGTGCCTGGAGCACAGGGCCGAACACTGAAGCTTTCTTT
TRBD2,-,TRBJ2-1,TRBV7-2,CASSLPSGSIDEQFF,TGTGCCAGCAGCTTGCCTAGCGGGAGTATTGATGAGCAGTTCTTC
-,-,TRBJ2-4,TRBV6-5,CASSYSLLLAKNIQYF,TGTGCCAGCAGTTACTCGCTCTTACTAGCCAAAAACATTCAGTACTTC
TRBD1,-,TRBJ1-4,TRBV11-2,CASSTRDRGATNEKLFF,TGTGCCAGCAGCACACGGGACAGGGGGGCAACTAATGAAAAACTGTTTTTT
TRBD1,-,TRBJ2-2,TRBV5-4,CASTHLAGGTGGTGELFF,TGTGCCAGCACCCACCTGGCGGGAGGGACAGGGGGTACCGGGGAGCTGTTTTTT
-,-,TRBJ1-2,TRBV2,CASSEGGGYTF,TGTGCCAGCAGTGAGGGGGGTGGCTACACCTTC
TRBD1,-,TRBJ2-1,TRBV6-6,CASSGTGNNEQFF,TGTGCCAGCAGCGGGACAGGGAACAATGAGCAGTTCTTC
-,-,TRBJ2-7,TRBV28,CASSFRRALRHYEQYF,TGTGCCAGCAGTTTTCGGCGGGCCCTACGCCACTACGAGCAGTACTTC
TRBD1,-,TRBJ2-7,TRBV28,CASRLTGGAYEQYF,TGTGCCAGCAGGCTGACAGGGGGCGCCTACGAGCAGTACTTC
-,-,TRBJ2-5,TRBV25-1,CASSEGGGRETQYF,TGTGCCAGCAGTGAAGGGGGCGGACGAGAGACCCAGTACTTC
-,-,TRBJ1-4,TRBV5-4,CASSLWGANEKLFF,TGTGCCAGCAGCTTGTGGGGGGCTAATGAAAAACTGTTTTTT
TRBD2,-,TRBJ2-1,TRBV11-3,CASSLGTSGTYNEQFF,TGTGCCAGCAGCCTCGGGACTAGCGGGACCTACAATGAGCAGTTCTTC
TRBD1,-,TRBJ2-7,TRBV6-5,CASSLGQGVYEQYF,TGTGCCAGCAGTCTAGGACAGGGGGTGTACGAGCAGTACTTC
TRBD1,-,TRBJ2-2,TRBV3-1/TRBV3-2,CASSRQGANTGELFF,TGTGCCAGCAGCCGACAGGGGGCGAACACCGGGGAGCTGTTTTTT
-,-,TRBJ2-7,TRBV2,CASSEAVYEQYF,TGTGCCAGCAGTGAGGCGGTCTACGAGCAGTACTTC
TRBD2,-,TRBJ2-1,TRBV24-1,CATSDWTFGGGNEQFF,TGTGCCACCAGTGATTGGACTTTCGGGGGGGGCAATGAGCAGTTCTTC
-,-,TRBJ2-1,TRBV28,CASSLRAGYNEQFF,TGTGCCAGCAGCCTGAGGGCCGGCTACAATGAGCAGTTCTTC
TRBD2,-,TRBJ2-1,TRBV24-1,CATSDEGGSSYNEQFF,TGTGCCACCAGTGATGAGGGAGGGAGCTCCTACAATGAGCAGTTCTTC
TRBD2,-,TRBJ2-3,TRBV7-2,CASSLYLLAGVQGTQYF,TGTGCCAGCTCCTTATATCTACTAGCGGGAGTACAGGGTACGCAGTATTTT
-,-,TRBJ1-4,TRBV18,CASSPALGGATNEKLFF,TGTGCCAGCTCACCGGCACTAGGGGGAGCAACTAATGAAAAACTGTTTTTT
TRBD1,-,TRBJ2-7,TRBV5-4,CASSPRQGAGEQYF,TGTGCCAGCAGTCCAAGACAGGGGGCAGGCGAGCAGTACTTC
TRBD2,-,TRBJ2-5,TRBV13,CASSPLLAGVGQETQYF,TGTGCCAGCAGCCCACTACTAGCGGGAGTCGGCCAAGAGACCCAGTACTTC
-,-,TRBJ1-5,TRBV2,CASMGGSGRINQPQHF,TGTGCCAGCATGGGGGGGTCTGGTAGGATCAATCAGCCCCAGCATTTT
-,-,TRBJ2-7,TRBV3-1/TRBV3-2,CASSQFDGVSGLSYEQYF,TGTGCCAGCAGCCAATTCGACGGGGTGAGCGGGCTTTCCTACGAGCAGTACTTC
TRBD1,-,TRBJ1-1,TRBV11-2,CASSLTQGASGEAFF,TGTGCCAGCAGCTTAACACAGGGGGCATCGGGTGAAGCTTTCTTT
-,-,TRBJ2-3,TRBV20-1,CSATHTDTQYF,TGCAGTGCCACACACACAGATACGCAGTATTTT
TRBD1,-,TRBJ2-3,TRBV10-3,CAISESTGAPHTQYF,TGTGCCATCAGTGAGTCCACAGGGGCACCCCATACGCAGTATTTT
TRBD2,-,TRBJ2-1,TRBV5-6,CASSLAQRGVNNEQFF,TGTGCCAGCAGCTTGGCTCAGCGGGGCGTCAACAATGAGCAGTTCTTC
-,-,TRBJ2-7,TRBV5-4,CASSLAGRSYEQYF,TGTGCCAGCAGCTTAGCGGGTAGATCCTACGAGCAGTACTTC
-,-,TRBJ1-2,TRBV5-1,CASSGENYGYTF,TGCGCCAGCAGCGGGGAGAACTATGGCTACACCTTC
TRBD1,-,TRBJ1-6,TRBV6-5,CASSLRTGASSPLHF,TGTGCCAGCAGTCTAAGGACAGGGGCAAGTTCACCCCTCCACTTT